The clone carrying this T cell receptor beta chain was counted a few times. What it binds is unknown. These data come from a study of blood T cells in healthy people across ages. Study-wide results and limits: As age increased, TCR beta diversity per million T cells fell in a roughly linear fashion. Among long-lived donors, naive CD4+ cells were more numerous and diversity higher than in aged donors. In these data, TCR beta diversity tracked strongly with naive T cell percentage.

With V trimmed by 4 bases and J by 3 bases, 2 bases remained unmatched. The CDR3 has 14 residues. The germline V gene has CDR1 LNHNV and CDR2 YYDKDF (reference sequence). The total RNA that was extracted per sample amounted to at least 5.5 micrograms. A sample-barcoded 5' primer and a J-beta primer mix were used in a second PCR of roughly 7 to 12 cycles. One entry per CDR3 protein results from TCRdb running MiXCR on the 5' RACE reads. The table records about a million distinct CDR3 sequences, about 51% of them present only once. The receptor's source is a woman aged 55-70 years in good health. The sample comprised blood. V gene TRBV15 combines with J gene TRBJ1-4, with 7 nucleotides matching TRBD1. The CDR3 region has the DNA TGTGCCACCAGCAAGGGGACAGCTAATGAAAAACTGTTTTTT. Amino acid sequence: CATSKGTANEKLFF.